Following are 10 T cell receptor beta chains from one sample sequenced in a study of cytomegalovirus exposure and HLA in healthy donors. Repertoires were generated with immunoSEQ multiplex PCR, while TCRdb's copy carries only in-frame clones and drops some. The table lists some 140,000 clones, approximately 90% of them singletons. The specimen sequenced was PBMCs. These receptor sequences come from a woman under 40 in good health and CMV-seropositive.

In this sample, this clone turned up once. The gene calls are TRBV9 and TRBJ2-7; D uncertain. CDR3 length: 13 amino acids. Looked up from germline, CDR1 is SGDLS and CDR2 is YYNGEE. Trimming removed 3 bases at V and 4 bases at J, with 11 bases between. CDR3 nucleotide sequence: TGTGCCAGCAGCGGGCCCCCCAGGTACGAGCAGTACTTC. It is translated as CASSGPPRYEQYF. Looking up the rest from reference TRBV9 and TRBJ2-7 gives the full variable domain: DSGVTQTPKHLITATGQRVTLRCSPRSGDLSVYWYQQSLDQGLQFLIQYYNGEERAKGNILERFSAQQFPDLHSELNLSSLELGDSALYFCASSGPPRYEQYFGPGTRLTVT.

The V and J genes are TRBV9 and TRBJ2-1, with 11 bases that match TRBD2. CDR3 length: 15 residues. Looked up from germline, CDR1 is SGDLS and CDR2 is YYNGEE. V was pared by 4 bases and J by 4 bases, with 4 bases of the junction left unmatched. The CDR3 DNA reads as TGTGCCAGCAGCCACGGGACTAGCGGATACAATGAGCAGTTCTTC. The encoded protein is CASSHGTSGYNEQFF.

The V call is TRBV5-1, the J call TRBJ2-7; TRBD1 matches at 10 bases. Germline V CDR1 and CDR2: SGHRS, YFSETQ. The CDR3 sequence is 16 residues long. V was clipped by 0 bases and J by 4 bases; unmatched bases: 7. Here the CDR3 reads CASSLGQGALLYEQYF. In DNA form, the CDR3 reads TGCGCCAGCAGCTTGGGACAGGGGGCGCTTTTATACGAGCAGTACTTC.

The gene calls are TRBV7-8 and TRBJ1-5; 7 bases match TRBD1. The germline gives CDR1 SGHVS, CDR2 FQNEAQ. The trim removed 5 bases at V and 0 bases at J, leaving 10 bases unmatched. The CDR3 is 17 residues long. CDR3 in amino acids: CASSTGQVTYSNQPQHF. DNA of the CDR3: TGTGCCAGCAGCACCGGACAGGTGACCTATAGCAATCAGCCCCAGCATTTT.

The chain employs TRBV19 and TRBJ2-1; TRBD2 might be the D (6 bases). The CDR3 is 14 amino acids. CDR1 and CDR2 (germline): LNHDA, SQIVND (reference sequence). Trimming removed 3 bases from V and 3 bases from J, with 9 bases in between. This CDR3 reads CASSIGGDYNEQFF. In nucleotides, the CDR3 is TGTGCCAGTAGTATCGGCGGGGACTACAATGAGCAGTTCTTC.

V is TRBV28 and J is TRBJ2-2; no definite D call. CDR3 size: 13 residues. Germline V gene lookup returns CDR1 MDHEN and CDR2 SYDVKM. Trimming cost V 6 bases and J 6 bases, with 11 bases left between them. Here the CDR3 DNA reads TGTGCCAGCAGACCTAATACAGCCGGGGAGCTGTTTTTT. Protein: CASRPNTAGELFF.

The V call is TRBV27, the J call TRBJ2-1; 8 nucleotides agree with TRBD2. The CDR3 sequence is 14 residues long. After removal of 2 bases from V and 8 bases from J, the junction contained 5 bases not matched to a gene. In germline, CDR1 is MNHEY, CDR2 SMNVEV (reference sequence). This chain's CDR3 is CASSLGLAVDEQFF. The CDR3 DNA reads TGTGCCAGCAGTTTAGGACTAGCAGTGGATGAGCAGTTCTTC.

This chain connects TRBV9 to TRBJ2-5; D may be TRBD2 (5 bases). The V and J ends lost 4 bases and 5 bases respectively, with 12 bases between them. Germline V gene lookup returns CDR1 SGDLS and CDR2 YYNGEE. The CDR3 contains 13 residues. The CDR3 DNA sequence: TGTGCCAGCAGCAACACGGGGTCTGAGACCCAGTACTTC. Its translation: CASSNTGSETQYF.

This chain connects TRBV7-3 to TRBJ2-1; 9 bases line up with TRBD2. The CDR3 loop spans 16 amino acids. The V segment lost 2 bases and the J segment 9 bases; nucleotides outside the gene matches: 11. Germline assignment: CDR1 SGHTA and CDR2 FQGTGA. CDR3 coding DNA: TGTGCCAGCAGCTTACAGGCGGGAGGGCCCCTGGGTGAGCAGTTCTTC. Translation gives CASSLQAGGPLGEQFF.

This clone was recorded only once. Mismatch with germline at one junction end may stem from a read error. The chain recombines TRBV7-3 with TRBJ2-1, with 15 bases lining up with TRBD2. The CDR3 sequence is 13 residues long. CDR1 is SGHTA and CDR2 is FQGTGA in the germline V gene. CDR3 sequence (DNA): TGTGCCAGCAGCCCTGGACTAGCGGGAGGGCCGATCTTC. Protein sequence: CASSPGLAGGPIF.